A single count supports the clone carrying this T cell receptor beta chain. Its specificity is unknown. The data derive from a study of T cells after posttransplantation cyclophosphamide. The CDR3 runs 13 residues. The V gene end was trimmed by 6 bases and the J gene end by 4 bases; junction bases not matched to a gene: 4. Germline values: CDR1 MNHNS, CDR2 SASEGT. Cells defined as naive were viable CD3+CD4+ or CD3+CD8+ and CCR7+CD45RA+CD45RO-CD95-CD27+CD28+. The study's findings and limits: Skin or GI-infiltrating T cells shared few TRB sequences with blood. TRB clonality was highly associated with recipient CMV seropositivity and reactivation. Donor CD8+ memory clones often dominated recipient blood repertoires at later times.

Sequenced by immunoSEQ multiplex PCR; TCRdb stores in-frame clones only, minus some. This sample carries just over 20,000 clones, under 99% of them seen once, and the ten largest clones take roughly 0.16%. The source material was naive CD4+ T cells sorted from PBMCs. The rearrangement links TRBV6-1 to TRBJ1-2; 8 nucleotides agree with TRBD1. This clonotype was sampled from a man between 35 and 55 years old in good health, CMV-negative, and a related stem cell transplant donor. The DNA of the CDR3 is TGTGCCAGCAGGGGACAGGCACCCTATGGCTACACCTTC. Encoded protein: CASRGQAPYGYTF.